The clone carrying this T cell receptor beta chain was seen repeatedly, ten times or more. Its antigen remains unidentified. Extractions gave at least 5 micrograms of total RNA per sample. Then a second PCR, running about 6 to 12 cycles, was carried out with a sample-barcoded 5' primer and a J-beta primer mix. TCRdb reprocessed the 5' RACE reads via MiXCR and lists one record per CDR3 protein. The sample shows about 400,000 distinct CDR3 sequences, roughly half of them seen only once. The junction had 7 bases not matched to a gene; V was cut back by 3 bases and J by 4 bases. The CDR3 loop spans 15 amino acids. The germline V gene encodes CDR1 DFQATT and CDR2 SNEGSKA (reference sequence). The data are from a study of blood T cells in healthy people across ages. Study-wide findings and caveats: Roughly linearly, TCR beta diversity per million T cells fell as age increased.

The V gene is TRBV20-1, the J gene TRBJ2-7, with 12 bases identical to TRBD1. This clonotype originated in a man aged 55 to 70 in good health. The specimen was blood. CDR3 DNA: TGCAGTGCTAGTCCCGGGACAGGGGGCAGGTACGAGCAGTACTTC. It yields the protein CSASPGTGGRYEQYF.